The 9 T cell receptor beta chains below were found in one sample sequenced in a study of cytomegalovirus exposure and HLA in healthy donors. TCRdb's table, derived via immunoSEQ multiplex PCR, lists solely in-frame clones and lacks some. Of about 150,000 clones detected, 94% appear once; the ten largest clones hold approximately 1.8%. Sequenced input: PBMCs. These receptors came from a man aged 18-30 years in good health and CMV-seropositive.

The V and J genes are TRBV5-5 and TRBJ2-3, with a weak D call TRBD2 (6 bases). In germline, CDR1 is SGHKS, CDR2 YYEKEE (reference sequence). V was pared by 0 bases and J by 1 base, with 12 bases between. This CDR3 region has 16 residues. CDR3 amino acids: CASSLALGTGTDTQYF. CDR3 nucleotide sequence: TGTGCCAGCAGCTTGGCCCTGGGGACTGGCACAGATACGCAGTATTTT.

J is TRBJ2-7 and V is TRBV7-8, with 9 bases identical to TRBD2. With V trimmed by 3 bases and J by 3 bases, 12 bases remained unmatched. The CDR3 loop spans 17 amino acids. Germline V CDR1 and CDR2: SGHVS, FQNEAQ. CDR3: CASSFGLAGASRYEQYF. CDR3 DNA: TGTGCCAGCAGCTTTGGATTAGCGGGAGCCTCGCGCTACGAGCAGTACTTC.

J is TRBJ2-7 and V is TRBV16; 8 nucleotides line up with TRBD1. Trimming removed 4 bases from V and 1 base from J; junction bases left unmatched: 3. The germline V gene has CDR1 KGHSY and CDR2 FQNENV. The CDR3 has 14 amino acids. DNA for the CDR3: TGTGCCAGCAGCCGACAGGGGTGGTCCTACGAGCAGTACTTC. It translates to CASSRQGWSYEQYF.

The V gene is TRBV4-1, the J gene TRBJ2-7; 13 nucleotides match TRBD2. This CDR3 has 14 amino acids. Per the germline V gene, CDR1 is MGHRA and CDR2 is YSYEKL. V lost 1 base and J lost 7; bases outside the gene matches: 1. CDR3 coding DNA: TGCGCCAGCAGCCAAGGGACTAGCGGGAGAGAGCAGTACTTC. Residues: CASSQGTSGREQYF.

The V and J genes are TRBV7-9 and TRBJ2-7; TRBD2 is a possible D gene (6 bases). CDR1 and CDR2 (germline): SEHNR, FQNEAQ (reference sequence). This CDR3 comprises 12 residues. Trimming cost V 3 bases and J 7 bases, with 10 bases left between them. The CDR3: CASSFQREEQYF. The CDR3 DNA follows: TGTGCCAGCAGCTTCCAACGGGAGGAGCAGTACTTC.

The gene calls are TRBV28 and TRBJ1-5; 10 bases line up with TRBD1. CDR3 length: 17 residues. The J segment lost 0 bases and the V segment lost 7 bases, leaving 9 bases of the junction unmatched. Per germline, CDR1 MDHEN and CDR2 SYDVKM. The CDR3 here is CASTRQGAIYSNQPQHF. Written as DNA, the CDR3 is TGTGCCAGCACCCGACAGGGGGCCATCTATAGCAATCAGCCCCAGCATTTT.

The chain has TRBV19 and TRBJ2-7; TRBD1 matches at 7 bases. The trim removed 4 bases at V and 3 bases at J, leaving 3 bases unmatched. CDR1 LNHDA and CDR2 SQIVND come from the germline V gene (reference sequence). The CDR3 is 13 residues long. As DNA, the CDR3 is TGTGCCAGTAGTACCGGGACAGACTACGAGCAGTACTTC. It codes for CASSTGTDYEQYF.

The J gene is TRBJ1-1, the V gene TRBV29-1; 9 bases are a match to TRBD1. The CDR3 sequence is 12 residues long. With 4 bases clipped from V and 10 bases from J, the junction kept 7 bases outside the gene matches. Germline CDR1 is SQVTM and CDR2 is ANQGSEA. The CDR3 is CSVGDRAGAAFF. The CDR3 DNA sequence: TGCAGCGTTGGGGACAGGGCGGGTGCAGCTTTCTTT.

This sequence joins TRBV5-6 and TRBJ1-5; no clear D. V lost 6 bases, J lost 10 bases, and 26 bases lay in between. CDR1 and CDR2 (germline): SGHDT, YYEEEE. CDR3 size: 16 residues. CDR3: CASNKAVSGSISPQHF. CDR3 bases: TGTGCCAGCAACAAAGCAGTTTCAGGTTCAATCAGCCCCCAGCATTTT.